These 5 T cell receptor beta chains came from one sample sequenced in a study of blood T cells in healthy people across ages. A sample-barcoded 5' primer and a J-beta primer mix were used in a second PCR of roughly 7 to 12 cycles. MiXCR, run by TCRdb on the 5' RACE reads, gives a single entry per CDR3 protein. This table holds 500,000 to 650,000 distinct CDR3 sequences, about 27% found once. This sample was shared with a second study, whose subject was T cells of mothers and their children.

Input material: blood. These TCRs come from a boy aged 2 to 9 in good health.

The chain recombines TRBV20-1 with TRBJ2-7; 7 bases agree with TRBD1. Germline CDR1 and CDR2: DFQATT and SNEGSKA (reference sequence). This CDR3 comprises 16 residues. Trimming at V came to 5 bases and at J to 3 bases, leaving 16 bases not matched to a gene. The CDR3 DNA reads TGCAGTGCTCCCCCGGCTGACAGGGACCCTTACTACGAGCAGTACTTC. Protein product: CSAPPADRDPYYEQYF.

This chain uses TRBV4-3 with TRBJ2-5; 11 positions agree with TRBD1. V lost 2 bases and J lost 11; bases outside the gene matches: 4. The CDR3 runs to 13 residues. The V gene's germline CDR1 is LGHNA and CDR2 YSLEER. This chain's CDR3 is CASSQWDRGEQYF. The CDR3 DNA reads TGCGCCAGCAGCCAATGGGACAGGGGGGAGCAGTACTTC.

This chain connects TRBV12-3 or TRBV12-4 to TRBJ1-2; 7 bases line up with TRBD1. The J segment lost 6 bases and the V segment lost 6 bases, leaving 10 bases of the junction unmatched. The CDR3 is 14 amino acids. CDR3 residues: CASSRTRDSNGYTF. CDR3 DNA: TGTGCCAGCAGCCGTACCCGGGACAGTAATGGCTACACCTTC.

V usage is TRBV5-1 and J usage is TRBJ2-2; unclear D gene. The V gene lost 4 bases and the J gene lost 5 bases, with 9 bases spanning the gap. This CDR3 region has 13 residues. Germline V CDR1 and CDR2: SGHRS, YFSETQ. Here the CDR3 DNA reads TGCGCCAGCAGCCCGACCCGAACCGGGGAGCTGTTTTTT. Translated, it gives CASSPTRTGELFF.

The chain is built from TRBV12-3 or TRBV12-4 and TRBJ1-1; D is perhaps TRBD1 (6 bases). The ends were cut back, 2 bases at V and 4 bases at J, with 11 bases in the middle. This CDR3 spans 14 amino acids. CDR3 protein: CASSLQGSSTEAFF. The CDR3 DNA sequence: TGTGCCAGCAGTTTACAGGGGTCGAGCACTGAAGCTTTCTTT.